This section outlines one T cell receptor (beta chain) sequence together with its context. TCRdb used MiXCR to reprocess the 5' RACE reads, holding one entry per CDR3 protein. This sample has 560,000 or so distinct CDR3 sequences, with around 15% found just once. From germline, CDR1 is DFQATT and CDR2 SNEGSKA (reference sequence). The CDR3 length is 15 residues. V lost 3 bases, J lost 0 bases, and 13 bases lay in between. The sample originates from a study of T-cell memory formation after mild COVID-19. The chain carries TRBV20-1 and TRBJ2-3; D may be TRBD2 (5 bases). Sequenced material: PBMCs or a T cell subset sorted from them (not recorded which). This TCR was recovered from an adult woman who had mild COVID-19 (a few samples of this study predate the infection). Cell type and time point are not known. The CDR3: CSASPEGRSTDTQYF. CDR3 nucleotides: TGCAGTGCTAGCCCTGAGGGCCGGAGCACAGATACGCAGTATTTT.